This TCR beta chain comes out of a study of blood T cell repertoires in COVID-19. Across the whole study: Samples taken during acute and convalescent COVID-19 were collected in the United States, Italy and Spain. Sample material is recorded as cDNA or gDNA derived from T cells, B-cell-depleted T cells, or PBMCs.

As handled by the study authors: Quantification of nucleated cells was approximated via reference gene primer amplification. Only in-frame clones appear in the TCRdb table, and some are missing; sequencing was by immunoSEQ multiplex PCR. V, J and clone size were drawn from that table, and D and trimming were deduced from the DNA. The sample contains approximately 89,000 clones, 85% to 95% of which appear only once. Germline V gives CDR1 GTSNPN, CDR2 SVGIG (reference sequence). V shed 5 bases and J shed 2 bases, with 13 bases lying between them. The CDR3 consists of 13 residues. This clone was counted once.

The rearrangement uses TRBV30 and TRBJ2-7; TRBD2 is a possible D gene (6 bases). Material: peripheral blood. The receptor's source is an older woman with active COVID-19. The CDR3 nucleotides are TGTGCCTGGGAGCGGGCTGGGGCCTACGAGCAGTACTTC. It encodes CAWERAGAYEQYF.